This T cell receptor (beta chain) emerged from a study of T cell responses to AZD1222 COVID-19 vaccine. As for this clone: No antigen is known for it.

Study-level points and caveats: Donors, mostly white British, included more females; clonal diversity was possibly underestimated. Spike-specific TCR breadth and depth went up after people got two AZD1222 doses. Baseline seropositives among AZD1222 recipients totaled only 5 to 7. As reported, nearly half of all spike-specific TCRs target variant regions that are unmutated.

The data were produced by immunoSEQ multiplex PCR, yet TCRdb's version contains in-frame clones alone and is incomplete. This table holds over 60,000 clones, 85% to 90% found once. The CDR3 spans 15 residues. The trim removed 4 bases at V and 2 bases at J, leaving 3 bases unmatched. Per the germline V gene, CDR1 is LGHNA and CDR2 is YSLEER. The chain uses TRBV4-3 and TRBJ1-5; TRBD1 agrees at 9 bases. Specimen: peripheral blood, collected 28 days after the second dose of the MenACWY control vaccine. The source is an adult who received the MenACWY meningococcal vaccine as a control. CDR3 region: CASSRGQGGNQPQHF. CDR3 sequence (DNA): TGCGCCAGCAGCCGGGGACAGGGCGGCAATCAGCCCCAGCATTTT.